The 20 T cell receptor beta chains below were found in one sample sequenced in a study of Ad26.COV2.S vaccination and SARS-CoV-2 variants (dated by TCRdb to 2020 to 2022). The library was made by the immunoSEQ multiplex PCR assay. In TCRdb, the immuneACCESS table is reduced to in-frame sequences with V and J assigned. These tables do not hold every clone; where another copy was compared, an unresolved V gene accounts for under half, and the others remain unexplained. The sample profile shows about 370,000 clones; 70% to 90% of them were found once. The ten largest account for more than 3% of the sample. The treatment or condition label for this specimen denotes: 15 to 20 received Ad26.COV2.S at low or high dose, single or two shots; about 5 received placebo; per-sample allocation not given. For vaccine and placebo recipients, the sequenced repertoires came from samples collected on day 63 after the first injection.

The specimen comprised peripheral blood, sampled in a trial of Ad26.COV2.S vaccine versus placebo. These TCRs come from a person between 18 and 65 years old who received the Ad26.COV2.S COVID-19 vaccine or a placebo.

This clone was seen only once. V and J are TRBV7-7 and TRBJ1-2; a weak D match, TRBD1 (6 bases). This CDR3 has 16 amino acids. The V gene lost 0 bases and the J gene lost 4 bases, with 15 bases spanning the gap. The V gene's germline CDR1 is SSHAT and CDR2 FNYEAQ (reference sequence). CDR3 loop: CASSLAGGRGRYGYTF. The CDR3 region has the DNA TGTGCCAGCAGCTTAGCGGGGGGGCGGGGTCGCTATGGCTACACCTTC.

The chain couples TRBV7-8 to TRBJ2-1, with 10 bases that match TRBD2. V was pared by 3 bases and J by 8 bases, with 10 bases of the junction left unmatched. Germline CDR1 reads SGHVS; CDR2 reads FQNEAQ. The CDR3 is made up of 16 amino acids. The DNA of the CDR3 is TGTGCCAGCAGCTTTGTGAGAGCGGGGGGGCCTTATGAGCAGTTCTTC. This codes for CASSFVRAGGPYEQFF.

V is TRBV5-1 and J is TRBJ2-5, with D tentatively TRBD2 (5 bases). The CDR3 has 15 residues. Germline V gene data show CDR1 as SGHRS and CDR2 as YFSETQ. V lost 0 bases, J lost 4 bases, and 13 bases lay in between. CDR3 region: CASSLEVDFGETQYF. For the CDR3, the DNA is TGCGCCAGCAGCTTGGAAGTGGACTTCGGAGAGACCCAGTACTTC.

The chain carries TRBV28 and TRBJ1-5; tentative D call: TRBD1 (5 bases). The CDR3 sequence is 15 residues long. Trimming took 2 bases from V and 0 from J, leaving 8 bases between them. The germline V gene encodes CDR1 MDHEN and CDR2 SYDVKM. The CDR3 DNA follows: TGTGCCAGCAGTTTAAGGGGATATAGCAATCAGCCCCAGCATTTT. Translated: CASSLRGYSNQPQHF.

This chain joins TRBV7-9 and TRBJ1-4; TRBD1 matches at 8 bases. This CDR3 has 14 amino acids. The germline V gene encodes CDR1 SEHNR and CDR2 FQNEAQ (reference sequence). V was clipped by 5 bases and J by 5 bases; unmatched bases: 4. CDR3 sequence reads: CASSPNRGNEKLFF. CDR3 DNA sequence: TGTGCCAGCAGCCCCAACAGGGGGAATGAAAAACTGTTTTTT.

The gene calls are TRBV5-6 and TRBJ2-1, with TRBD1 as a possible D gene (5 bases). Germline V CDR1 and CDR2: SGHDT, YYEEEE. The ends were cut back, 0 bases at V and 2 bases at J, with 9 bases in the middle. The CDR3 length is 15 residues. In DNA form, the CDR3 reads TGTGCCAGCAGCTTGGGAACAGGCGCCTACAATGAGCAGTTCTTC. Its translation: CASSLGTGAYNEQFF. Looking up the rest from reference TRBV5-6 and TRBJ2-1 gives the full variable domain: DAGVTQSPTHLIKTRGQQVTLRCSPKSGHDTVSWYQQALGQGPQFIFQYYEEEERQRGNFPDRFSGHQFPNYSSELNVNALLLGDSALYLCASSLGTGAYNEQFFGPGTRLTVL.

The V call is TRBV2, the J call TRBJ1-2, with a tentative D call TRBD1 (6 bases). The CDR3 runs 13 residues. Deletions cut 6 bases from V and 3 bases from J, with 11 bases between. Per germline, CDR1 SNHLY and CDR2 FYNNEI. The CDR3 DNA sequence: TGTGCCAGCAGCCCAGGGGACGACTATGGCTACACCTTC. As protein: CASSPGDDYGYTF.

The J gene is TRBJ1-4, the V gene TRBV6-1, with D perhaps matching TRBD1 (6 bases). The CDR3 has 17 amino acids. The V gene's germline CDR1 is MNHNS and CDR2 SASEGT. Trimming took 2 bases from V and 4 from J, leaving 17 bases between them. In nucleotides, the CDR3 is TGTGCCAGCAGTGAAACCGGATGGGGGGGCTATAATGAAAAACTGTTTTTT. Translated, it gives CASSETGWGGYNEKLFF.

This clone was recorded only once. The chain employs TRBV18 and TRBJ2-7; no definite D call. Trimming removed 3 bases from V and 5 bases from J, with 14 bases in between. The germline V gene has CDR1 KGHSH and CDR2 LQKENI. The CDR3 sequence is 14 residues long. DNA for the CDR3: TGTGCCAGCTCACCGGCCGCAGCTTCCAACGAGCAGTACTTC. The encoded protein is CASSPAAASNEQYF. The variable domain in full, completed from reference TRBV18 and TRBJ2-7, reads NAGVMQNPRHLVRRRGQEARLRCSPMKGHSHVYWYRQLPEEGLKFMVYLQKENIIDESGMPKERFSAEFPKEGPSILRIQQVVRGDSAAYFCASSPAAASNEQYFGPGTRLTVT.

The V call is TRBV12-3 or TRBV12-4, the J call TRBJ1-4; tentative D call: TRBD1 (5 bases). Trimming pared 6 bases from V and 7 bases from J, leaving 12 bases between. The CDR3 runs to 13 residues. The CDR3, as DNA: TGTGCCAGCAGACGCGGGGGAGGTGAAAAACTGTTTTTT. Its protein product is CASRRGGGEKLFF.

The chain combines TRBV7-9 with TRBJ1-1; D is ambiguous. The CDR3 covers 13 residues. Deletions cut 5 bases from V and 6 bases from J, with 13 bases between. Germline CDR1 reads SEHNR; CDR2 reads FQNEAQ (reference sequence). As DNA, the CDR3 is TGTGCCAGCAGCATCGCTGGTATCGCTGAAGCTTTCTTT. It specifies CASSIAGIAEAFF.

The chain combines TRBV4-1 with TRBJ1-2; the match to TRBD1 covers 10 bases. The V and J ends lost 6 bases and 5 bases, in that order; junction bases with no gene match: 15. CDR1 is MGHRA, CDR2 YSYEKL, per germline. CDR3 length: 17 amino acids. The CDR3 region has the DNA TGCGCCAGCAGTCTTATGACAGGGGGCCTCGGTATATATGGCTACACCTTC. Translation gives CASSLMTGGLGIYGYTF.

The V call is TRBV19, the J call TRBJ1-5; 7 nucleotides line up with TRBD1. V lost 6 bases, J lost 9 bases, and 11 bases stayed unmatched. The CDR3 has 14 residues. Germline-derived CDR1 and CDR2 are LNHDA and SQIVND (reference sequence). In nucleotides, the CDR3 is TGTGCCAGTAGCGTACCGACAGGGACGGGGCCCCAGCATTTT. It codes for CASSVPTGTGPQHF.

The gene calls are TRBV9 and TRBJ1-1; D may be TRBD1 (6 bases). The length of the CDR3 is 14 residues. Germline values: CDR1 SGDLS, CDR2 YYNGEE. The ends were cut back, 0 bases at V and 7 bases at J, with 13 bases in the middle. Written as DNA, the CDR3 is TGTGCCAGCAGCGTAGTGGGAGGGGGAGGTGAAGCTTTCTTT. Translating it yields CASSVVGGGGEAFF.

V and J are TRBV2 and TRBJ2-5, with a tentative D call TRBD2 (5 bases). Trimming removed 5 bases from V and 2 bases from J, with 15 bases in between. Looked up from germline, CDR1 is SNHLY and CDR2 is FYNNEI. This CDR3 contains 15 residues. The CDR3 loop is CASSRFTSPQETQYF. The CDR3, as DNA: TGTGCCAGCAGTAGATTTACTAGTCCTCAAGAGACCCAGTACTTC. The variable domain in full, completed from reference TRBV2 and TRBJ2-5, reads EPEVTQTPSHQVTQMGQEVILRCVPISNHLYFYWYRQILGQKVEFLVSFYNNEISEKSEIFDDQFSVERPDGSNFTLKIRSTKLEDSAMYFCASSRFTSPQETQYFGPGTRLLVL.

The chain is built from TRBV4-1 and TRBJ1-1; no firm D call. Deletions cut 1 base from V and 5 bases from J, with 14 bases between. CDR1 MGHRA and CDR2 YSYEKL come from the germline V gene. This CDR3 is built from 15 residues. The CDR3 sequence is CASSQGGEGRTEAFF. CDR3 in DNA: TGCGCCAGCAGCCAAGGCGGGGAAGGTCGAACTGAAGCTTTCTTT.

The chain uses TRBV6-2 or TRBV6-3 and TRBJ1-2, with 7 positions matching TRBD1. V gave up 5 bases and J gave up 4 bases; unmatched junction bases: 10. In germline, CDR1 is MNHEY, CDR2 SVGEGT. There are 15 residues in the CDR3. CDR3 nucleotides: TGTGCCAGCAGTCACCCAACAGGGGTTCGCTATGGCTACACCTTC. Amino acid sequence: CASSHPTGVRYGYTF.

The CDR3 region is CASSLRGLDTDTQYF. In nucleotides, the CDR3 is TGTGCCAGCAGCTTAAGGGGACTAGATACAGATACGCAGTATTTT. J is TRBJ2-3 and V is TRBV5-6; 8 bases fit TRBD2. The V and J ends lost 2 bases and 3 bases, in that order; junction bases with no gene match: 5. Per the germline V gene, CDR1 is SGHDT and CDR2 is YYEEEE. The CDR3 runs to 15 residues.

The count of this clone is one. This chain joins TRBV3-1 (or the pseudogene TRBV3-2) and TRBJ2-2, with TRBD2 matching over 9 bases. Losses at the gene ends were 2 bases for V and 8 bases for J; bases not matched to a gene: 6. The CDR3 spans 15 residues. Germline V gene sequence: CDR1 LGHDT, CDR2 YNNKEL (reference sequence). The CDR3 here is CASSQSSSGGGELFF. CDR3 in DNA: TGTGCCAGCAGCCAATCGAGTAGCGGGGGTGGGGAGCTGTTTTTT.

The chain is built from TRBV20-1 and TRBJ1-2; D is unclear. V shed 3 bases and J shed 6 bases, with 8 bases lying between them. Per the germline V gene, CDR1 is DFQATT and CDR2 is SNEGSKA (reference sequence). This CDR3 has 11 residues. CDR3 sequence reads: CSASGGNGYTF. In nucleotides, the CDR3 is TGCAGTGCTAGTGGTGGGAATGGCTACACCTTC.